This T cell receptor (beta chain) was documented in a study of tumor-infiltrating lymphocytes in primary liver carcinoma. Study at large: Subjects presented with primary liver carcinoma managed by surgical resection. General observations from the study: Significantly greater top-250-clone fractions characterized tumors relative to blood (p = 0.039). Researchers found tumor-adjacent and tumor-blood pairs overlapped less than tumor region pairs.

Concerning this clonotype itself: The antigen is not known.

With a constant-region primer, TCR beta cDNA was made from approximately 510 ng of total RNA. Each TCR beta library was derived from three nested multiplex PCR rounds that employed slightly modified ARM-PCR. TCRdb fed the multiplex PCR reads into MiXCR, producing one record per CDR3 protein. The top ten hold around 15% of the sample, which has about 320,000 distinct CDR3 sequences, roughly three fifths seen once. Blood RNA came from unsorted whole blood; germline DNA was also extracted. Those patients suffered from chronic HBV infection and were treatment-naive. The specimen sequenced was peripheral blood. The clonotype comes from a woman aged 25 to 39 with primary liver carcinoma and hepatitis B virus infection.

The CDR3 nucleotides read TGCGCCAGCAGCCCGGGGTCCTCCTACGAGCAGTACTTC. Protein product: CASSPGSSYEQYF. The chain joins TRBV10-2 to TRBJ2-7; tentative D call: TRBD2 (5 bases). Germline CDR1 and CDR2: WSHSY and SAAADI. Trimming left V 6 bases short and J 0 bases short, with 9 bases between. The CDR3 sequence is 13 residues long.